This T cell receptor (beta chain) stems from a study of blood T cell repertoires in COVID-19. Looking at the study overall: Acute and convalescent COVID-19 samples came from the United States, Italy and Spain. Sample material is recorded as cDNA or gDNA derived from T cells, B-cell-depleted T cells, or PBMCs.

Germline CDR1 LGHDT, CDR2 YNNKEL (reference sequence). CDR3 length: 14 residues. Unmatched junction bases numbered 8, after V lost 6 bases and J lost 5 bases. The assay was immunoSEQ multiplex PCR, and TCRdb's table has in-frame clones only and misses some. The profile shows 200,000 to 250,000 clones, roughly 80% of them singletons. The chain couples TRBV3-1 (or the pseudogene TRBV3-2) to TRBJ1-2; 8 positions agree with TRBD1. Material for sequencing was peripheral blood. This sequence was found in a woman over 75 with active or convalescent COVID-19. For the CDR3, the DNA is TGTGCCAGCAGTGACACAGGGGGAGGTTATGGCTACACCTTC. Its translation: CASSDTGGGYGYTF.